This entry is about one T cell receptor beta chain. Its antigen is unidentified. Sequencing of TCR beta was undertaken in CD8+ and CD4+ T cells derived from blood. The patients serving as multiple sclerosis controls were treatment-naive. They had stable or active relapsing-remitting disease and fulfilled revised McDonald criteria. This sample is drawn from a study of CD8 T cells in Susac syndrome. Study-wide results and limits: That the number of individuals in its TCR sequencing and HLA analysis was relatively small was acknowledged by the study.

After extraction with the RNeasy kit, roughly 0.45 to 1 ug of the RNA was reverse transcribed using random hexamers. The authors amplified TCR beta CDR3 across 54 Vbeta and 13 Jbeta using immunoSEQ multiplex PCR. In TCRdb, the immunoSEQ multiplex PCR reads were re-called with MiXCR into one record per CDR3 protein. The table lists a few hundred thousand distinct CDR3 sequences, just over 90% of them singletons. The V end was cut by 1 base, the J end by 0 bases, with 4 bases between. Looked up from germline, CDR1 is SGHTA and CDR2 is FQGTGA. The CDR3 consists of 15 residues. The sequencing sample was made of CD4+ T cells from PBMCs. This chain uses TRBV7-3 with TRBJ2-6, with D unresolved. The source is a human donor with multiple sclerosis. The CDR3, as DNA: TGTGCCAGCAGCTTAAAAAGCTCTGGGGCCAACGTCCTGACTTTC. Protein sequence: CASSLKSSGANVLTF.